Below, 5 T cell receptor beta chains from the same sample are listed, as sequenced in a study of regulatory T cells in long-lasting Graves disease. Construction of TCR beta libraries relied on iRepertoire HTBI primers and on Arm-PCR targeting CDR3 regions. Each CDR3 protein gets one entry after TCRdb re-called the multiplex PCR reads with MiXCR. Found here are about 220,000 distinct CDR3 sequences, around a fifth of them singletons; the top ten hold roughly 12%. Time point specified: newly diagnosed GD, antithyroid drugs for less than 3 months. PBMC RNA was the source of the TCR library. This sample was also put to use in a study of T cells in Graves' hyperthyroidism and ophthalmopathy.

The sample consisted of peripheral blood mononuclear cells (PBMCs), taken at new diagnosis, from a patient treated with antithyroid drugs. These receptors came from a woman aged 25 to 39 with Graves disease.

A remark on this clonotype: A junction end diverges from the germline sequence, so it may reflect a read error. The chain joins TRBV12-3 or TRBV12-4 to TRBJ1-4; D is possibly TRBD1 (6 bases). The CDR3 has 16 residues. In DNA form, the CDR3 reads TGTACCAGCAGCCATAGAGGGGGGCAGACGGCGGAAAAACTGTTTTTT. It is translated as CTSSHRGGQTAEKLFF.

Many counts were recorded for this clonotype. The chain is built from TRBV9 and TRBJ2-3; 11 bases fit TRBD2. CDR1 and CDR2 (germline): SGDLS, YYNGEE. V dropped 1 base and J dropped 3; count of bases not matched to a gene: 7. This CDR3 has 17 residues. CDR3 nucleotide sequence: TGTGCCAGCAGCGTAAACCCGACTAGCGGGAATACAGATACGCAGTATTTT. It specifies CASSVNPTSGNTDTQYF.

By share of the sample, this clonotype is medium-sized. This chain uses TRBV2 with TRBJ2-3; the D is unclear. Germline CDR1 reads SNHLY; CDR2 reads FYNNEI. V lost 4 bases, J lost 2 bases, and 7 bases lay in between. This CDR3 has 13 residues. CDR3 in DNA: TGTGCCAGCAGTGTTGATTACACAGATACGCAGTATTTT. Its translation: CASSVDYTDTQYF.

As to this clonotype: A much larger clone lies a single base off, so this may be a read error. The rearrangement joins TRBV10-3 to TRBJ2-2; D remains ambiguous. There are 14 residues in the CDR3. Germline loops: CDR1 ENHRY, CDR2 SYGVKD. CDR3 amino acids: CAVSRGSNTGELFF. For the CDR3, the DNA is TGTGCCGTCAGTCGTGGATCTAACACCGGGGAGCTGTTTTTT.

For this clonotype: This sequence may be a read error, since a much larger clone differs from it by one base. The genes are TRBV6-5 and TRBJ2-3, with D possibly called TRBD1 or TRBD2 (5 bases each). The length of the CDR3 is 15 residues. Trimming stripped 2 bases from V and 2 bases from J, with 11 bases between. CDR1 is MNHEY and CDR2 is SVGAGI in the germline V gene. Here the CDR3 reads CASSYSAGTTDTQYF. CDR3 in DNA: TGTGCCAGCAGTTACAGTGCAGGGACCACAGATACGCAGTATTTT.